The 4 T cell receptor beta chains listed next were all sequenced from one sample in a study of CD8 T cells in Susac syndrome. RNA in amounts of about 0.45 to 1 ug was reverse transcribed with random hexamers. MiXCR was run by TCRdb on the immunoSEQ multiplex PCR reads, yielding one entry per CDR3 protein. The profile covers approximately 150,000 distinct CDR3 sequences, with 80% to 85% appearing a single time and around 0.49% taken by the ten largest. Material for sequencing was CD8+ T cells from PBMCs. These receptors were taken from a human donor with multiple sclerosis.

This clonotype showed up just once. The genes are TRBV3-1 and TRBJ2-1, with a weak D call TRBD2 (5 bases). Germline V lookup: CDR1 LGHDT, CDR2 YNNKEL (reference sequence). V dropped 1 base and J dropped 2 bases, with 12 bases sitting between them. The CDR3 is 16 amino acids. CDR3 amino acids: CASSQVEADPYNEQFF. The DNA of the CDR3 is TGTGCCAGCAGCCAAGTTGAAGCGGACCCCTACAATGAGCAGTTCTTC.

The CDR3 protein is CASSQDRLAGGNEQFF. The CDR3 DNA sequence: TGTGCCAGCAGCCAAGATCGGCTAGCGGGAGGCAATGAGCAGTTCTTC. This chain joins TRBV14 and TRBJ2-1; TRBD2 agrees at 11 bases. The CDR3 runs to 16 residues. CDR1 and CDR2 from the germline V gene are SGHDN and FVKESK. V lost 0 bases, J lost 6 bases, and 4 bases stayed unmatched. Complete variable domain (other parts from reference TRBV14 and TRBJ2-1): EAGVTQFPSHSVIEKGQTVTLRCDPISGHDNLYWYRRVMGKEIKFLLHFVKESKQDESGMPNNRFLAERTGGTYSTLKVQPAELEDSGVYFCASSQDRLAGGNEQFFGPGTRLTVL.

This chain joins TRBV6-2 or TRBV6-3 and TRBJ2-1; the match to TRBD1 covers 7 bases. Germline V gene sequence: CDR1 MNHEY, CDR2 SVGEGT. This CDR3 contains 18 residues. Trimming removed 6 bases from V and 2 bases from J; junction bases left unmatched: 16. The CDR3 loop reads CASRWDRRVPRTYNEQFF. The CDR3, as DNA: TGTGCCAGCAGATGGGACAGACGAGTCCCCAGGACCTACAATGAGCAGTTCTTC.

DNA for the CDR3: TGTGCCAGCAGAGACGGGACTAGCGGGATCACAGATACGCAGTATTTT. Residues: CASRDGTSGITDTQYF. The V gene is TRBV6-1, the J gene TRBJ2-3; 13 bases are shared with TRBD2. V shed 6 bases and J 2 bases; nucleotides not matched to a gene: 5. Germline CDR1 and CDR2: MNHNS and SASEGT. CDR3 length: 16 amino acids.